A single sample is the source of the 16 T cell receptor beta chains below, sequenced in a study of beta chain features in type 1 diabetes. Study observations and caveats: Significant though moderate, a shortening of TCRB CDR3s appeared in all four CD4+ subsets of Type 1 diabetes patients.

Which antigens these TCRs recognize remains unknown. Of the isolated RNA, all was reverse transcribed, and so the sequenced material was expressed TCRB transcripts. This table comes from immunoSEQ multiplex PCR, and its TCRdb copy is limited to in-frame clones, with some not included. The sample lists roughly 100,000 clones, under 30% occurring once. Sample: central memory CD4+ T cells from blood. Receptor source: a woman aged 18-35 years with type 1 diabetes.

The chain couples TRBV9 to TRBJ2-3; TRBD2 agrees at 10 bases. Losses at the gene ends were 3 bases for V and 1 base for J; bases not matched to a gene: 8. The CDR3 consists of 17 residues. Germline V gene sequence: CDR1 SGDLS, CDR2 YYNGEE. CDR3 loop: CASSARLGTSGTDTQYF. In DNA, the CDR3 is TGTGCCAGCAGCGCCCGACTCGGGACTAGCGGCACAGATACGCAGTATTTT.

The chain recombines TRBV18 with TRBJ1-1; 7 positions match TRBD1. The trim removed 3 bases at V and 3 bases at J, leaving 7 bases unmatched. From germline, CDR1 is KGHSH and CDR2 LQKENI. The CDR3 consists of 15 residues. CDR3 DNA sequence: TGTGCCAGCTCACCCCAGACAGGGACGGACACTGAAGCTTTCTTT. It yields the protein CASSPQTGTDTEAFF. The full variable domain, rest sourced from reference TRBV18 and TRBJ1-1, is NAGVMQNPRHLVRRRGQEARLRCSPMKGHSHVYWYRQLPEEGLKFMVYLQKENIIDESGMPKERFSAEFPKEGPSILRIQQVVRGDSAAYFCASSPQTGTDTEAFFGQGTRLTVV.

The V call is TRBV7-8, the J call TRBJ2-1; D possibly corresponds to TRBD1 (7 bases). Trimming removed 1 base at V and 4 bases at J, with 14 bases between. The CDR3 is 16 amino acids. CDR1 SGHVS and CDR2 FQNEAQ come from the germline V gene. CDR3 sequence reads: CASSLVGGTAYNEQFF. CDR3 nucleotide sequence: TGTGCCAGCAGCTTAGTCGGCGGGACAGCTTACAATGAGCAGTTCTTC.

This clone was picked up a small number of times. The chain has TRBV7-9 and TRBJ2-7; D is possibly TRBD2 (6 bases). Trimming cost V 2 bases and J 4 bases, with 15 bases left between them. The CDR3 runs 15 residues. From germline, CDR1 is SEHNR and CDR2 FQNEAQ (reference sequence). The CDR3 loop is CASSLYPGVTYEQYV. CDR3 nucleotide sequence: TGTGCCAGCAGCTTATATCCGGGAGTTACTTACGAGCAGTACGTC.

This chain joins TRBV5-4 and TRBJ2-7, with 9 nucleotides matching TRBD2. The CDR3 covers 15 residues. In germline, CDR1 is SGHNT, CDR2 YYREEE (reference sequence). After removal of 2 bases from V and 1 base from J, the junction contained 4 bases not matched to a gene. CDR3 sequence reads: CASSFGTSTSYEQYV. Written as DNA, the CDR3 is TGTGCCAGCAGCTTCGGGACTAGCACTTCCTACGAGCAGTACGTC.

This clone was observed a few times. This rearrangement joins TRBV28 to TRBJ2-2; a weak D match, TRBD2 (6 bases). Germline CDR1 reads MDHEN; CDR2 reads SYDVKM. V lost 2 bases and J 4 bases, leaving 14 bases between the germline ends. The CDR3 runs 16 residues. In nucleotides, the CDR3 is TGTGCCAGCAGTTTACGGAGGGGATGGAGCACCGGGGAGCTGTTTTTT. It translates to CASSLRRGWSTGELFF.

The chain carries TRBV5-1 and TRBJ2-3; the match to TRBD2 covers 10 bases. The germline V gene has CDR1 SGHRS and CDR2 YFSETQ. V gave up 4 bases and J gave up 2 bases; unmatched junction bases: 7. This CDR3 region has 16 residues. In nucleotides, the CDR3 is TGCGCCAGCAGCCTGACGACTAGCGGGCACACAGATACGCAGTATTTT. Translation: CASSLTTSGHTDTQYF.

In DNA, the CDR3 is TGTGCCAGCAGTTCGACAGGTCCCAATCAGCCCCAGCATTTT. Amino acids: CASSSTGPNQPQHF. This chain joins TRBV2 and TRBJ1-5, with D possibly TRBD1 on 6 matching bases. Trimming stripped 5 bases from V and 3 bases from J, with 11 bases between. From germline, CDR1 is SNHLY and CDR2 FYNNEI. This CDR3 comprises 14 residues. The whole variable domain, filled in from reference TRBV2 and TRBJ1-5, reads EPEVTQTPSHQVTQMGQEVILRCVPISNHLYFYWYRQILGQKVEFLVSFYNNEISEKSEIFDDQFSVERPDGSNFTLKIRSTKLEDSAMYFCASSSTGPNQPQHFGDGTRLSIL.

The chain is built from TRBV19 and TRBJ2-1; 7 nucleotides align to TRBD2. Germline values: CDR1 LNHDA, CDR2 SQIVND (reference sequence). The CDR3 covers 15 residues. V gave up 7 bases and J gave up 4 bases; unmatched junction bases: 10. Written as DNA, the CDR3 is TGTGCCAGTAACATGGTGCGGGGGAAATACAATGAGCAGTTCTTC. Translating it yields CASNMVRGKYNEQFF.

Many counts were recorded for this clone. CDR3 nucleotide sequence: TGTGCCAGCTCACCTCTTCGACAGAGCTCCTACAATGAGCAGTTCTTC. Its protein product is CASSPLRQSSYNEQFF. V and J are TRBV18 and TRBJ2-1, with D perhaps matching TRBD1 (5 bases). V lost 3 bases and J 0 bases, leaving 12 bases between the germline ends. The CDR3 is 16 residues long. The germline CDR1 and CDR2 sequences are KGHSH and LQKENI.

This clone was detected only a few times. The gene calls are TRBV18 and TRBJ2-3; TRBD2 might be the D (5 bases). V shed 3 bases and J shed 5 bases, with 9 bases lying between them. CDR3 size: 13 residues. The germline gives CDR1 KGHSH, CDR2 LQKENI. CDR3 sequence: CASSPSSGDTQYF. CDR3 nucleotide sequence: TGTGCCAGCTCACCCTCGAGCGGAGATACGCAGTATTTT. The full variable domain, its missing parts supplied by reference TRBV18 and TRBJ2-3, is NAGVMQNPRHLVRRRGQEARLRCSPMKGHSHVYWYRQLPEEGLKFMVYLQKENIIDESGMPKERFSAEFPKEGPSILRIQQVVRGDSAAYFCASSPSSGDTQYFGPGTRLTVL.

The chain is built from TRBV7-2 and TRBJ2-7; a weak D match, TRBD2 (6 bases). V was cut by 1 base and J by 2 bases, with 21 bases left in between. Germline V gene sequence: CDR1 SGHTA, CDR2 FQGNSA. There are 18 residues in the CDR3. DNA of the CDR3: TGTGCCAGCAGCTTAGATGATAGCGGAGGAAGCCATCCCTACGAGCAGTACGTC. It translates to CASSLDDSGGSHPYEQYV.

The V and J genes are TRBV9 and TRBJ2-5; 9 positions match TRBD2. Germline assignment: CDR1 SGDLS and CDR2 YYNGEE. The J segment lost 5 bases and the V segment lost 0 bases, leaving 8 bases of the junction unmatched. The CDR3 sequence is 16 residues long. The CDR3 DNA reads TGTGCCAGCAGCGTAGCAGGAGCGGGAGGAGGGGAGACCCAGTACTTC. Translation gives CASSVAGAGGGETQYF.

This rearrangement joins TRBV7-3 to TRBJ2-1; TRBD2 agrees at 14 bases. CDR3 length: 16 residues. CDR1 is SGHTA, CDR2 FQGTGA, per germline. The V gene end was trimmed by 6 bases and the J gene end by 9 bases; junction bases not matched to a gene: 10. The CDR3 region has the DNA TGTGCCAGCAGACCCGCCGGGACTAGCGGGAGAGGTGAGCAGTTCTTC. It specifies CASRPAGTSGRGEQFF. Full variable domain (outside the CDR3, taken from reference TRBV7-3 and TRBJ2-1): GAGVSQTPSNKVTEKGKYVELRCDPISGHTALYWYRQSLGQGPEFLIYFQGTGAADDSGLPNDRFFAVRPEGSVSTLKIQRTERGDSAVYLCASRPAGTSGRGEQFFGPGTRLTVL.

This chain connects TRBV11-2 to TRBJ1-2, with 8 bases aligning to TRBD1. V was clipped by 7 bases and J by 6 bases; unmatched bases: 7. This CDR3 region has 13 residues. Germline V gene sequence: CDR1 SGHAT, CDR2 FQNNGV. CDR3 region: CASMVAGGDGYTF. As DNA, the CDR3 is TGTGCCAGCATGGTGGCAGGGGGCGATGGCTACACCTTC.

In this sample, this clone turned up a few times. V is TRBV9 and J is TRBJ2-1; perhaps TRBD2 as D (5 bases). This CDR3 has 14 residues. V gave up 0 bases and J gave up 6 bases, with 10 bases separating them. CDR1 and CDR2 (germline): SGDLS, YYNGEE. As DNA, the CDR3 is TGTGCCAGCAGCGTAGAGGGAGCACCCAATGAGCAGTTCTTC. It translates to CASSVEGAPNEQFF. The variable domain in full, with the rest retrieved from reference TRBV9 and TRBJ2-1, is DSGVTQTPKHLITATGQRVTLRCSPRSGDLSVYWYQQSLDQGLQFLIQYYNGEERAKGNILERFSAQQFPDLHSELNLSSLELGDSALYFCASSVEGAPNEQFFGPGTRLTVL.